This TCR beta chain was identified during a study of CD8 T cells in Susac syndrome (dated by TCRdb to between 2019 and 2020). About the full investigation: Repertoire sequencing was used to test whether CD8+ T cell activation and differentiation in Susac syndrome was antigen driven. CD8+ T cell repertoire clonality was compared between some 12 healthy donors, roughly 14 Susac syndrome patients and around 15 multiple sclerosis patients.

RNA was extracted with the RNeasy kit and 0.5 to 1 ug was reverse transcribed using random hexamers. TCR beta CDR3 regions were amplified with the immunoSEQ multiplex PCR assay covering 54 Vbeta and 13 Jbeta segments. Bias from PCR amplification was corrected by using a synthetic template baseline for primer optimization and for computational correction. From the authors' description of their analysis: Reads were annotated to V, D and J genes according to IMGT and were analyzed with immunoSEQ Analyzer, with only productive sequences retained. To calculate clonality, Shannon entropy was normalized by log2 of the number of productive unique sequences and then subtracted from one. Public and private clones were assessed among the 100 most prevalent clones of each patient and control. Susac-specific clones were defined as absent from healthy and MS cohorts, 1052 published viral clones and other ImmuneACCESS disease sequences. TCRdb reworked the public reads: Q25 trimming with fastp, MiXCR clone assembly, productive beta chains retained. Every CDR3 protein is listed once, alongside the most common genes and DNA of its rows. What appears here as the V and J calls and clone size reflects TCRdb's work, not the paper's. This sample is represented by around 220,000 distinct CDR3 sequences; 92% of them were singletons. Of the sample, 0.1% to 0.15% falls within the top ten clones.

Note on this clonotype: What antigen it recognizes has not been identified. No base quality information exists; no much larger clone differs at one position.

The V and J ends are trimmed by 9 bases and 6 bases, leaving 9 bases between them. The germline V gene provides CDR1 MNHEY and CDR2 SVGEGT. Measured from the cysteine to the phenylalanine, the CDR3 is 11 residues long. The read is trimmed to its CDR3 DNA, 33 bases read in frame from base 1. Points the paper makes about the study in general: The study acknowledged that relatively few individuals were included in the TCR sequencing and HLA analysis.

Peripheral blood CD8+ and CD4+ T cells from healthy donors, Susac syndrome patients and multiple sclerosis patients were profiled using high-throughput TCR beta sequencing. The multiple sclerosis controls were treatment-naive patients who had stable or active relapsing-remitting disease and met the revised McDonald criteria. Bulk CD8+ and CD4+ T cells were purified by magnetic negative isolation, while CD8+ TEMRA cells were enriched using FACS. Blood was collected in EDTA tubes and processed within 24 hours, with PBMCs isolated through density gradient centrifugation. PBMCs destined for TCR sequencing were cryopreserved in liquid nitrogen and later thawed in a 37 °C water bath. Purity of sorted or isolated CD4+, CD8+ and CD8+ TEMRA cells was at least 90%.

Material: CD8+ T cells from PBMCs. The chain couples TRBV6-2 or TRBV6-3 to TRBJ2-1; confidence is insufficient to name the D gene. This TCR came from a human donor with multiple sclerosis. The CDR3 here reads CASRRGNEQFF. The sequence in DNA is TGTGCCAGTCGCCGCGGCAATGAGCAGTTCTTC.